What follows is one T cell receptor (beta chain) and its context. Time point: patch test 1, 2 weeks after DPC sensitization. Noted treatment: therapeutic diphenylcyclopropenone sensitization with weekly scalp DPC. Germline V lookup: CDR1 SGHNT, CDR2 YYREEE (reference sequence). The CDR3 is 14 amino acids. Deletions cut 4 bases from V and 8 bases from J, with 18 bases between. This entry comes from a study of human T cells and chemical hapten exposure. One entry per CDR3 protein, called by TCRdb with MiXCR from the RACE reads. Of more than 70,000 distinct CDR3 sequences listed, roughly 10% are singletons.

Source: whole blood, taken in connection with sensitization to the hapten diphenylcyclopropenone (DPC). This TCR derives from a woman aged 60-70 years with alopecia areata. Some clones in this sample may be carry-over from other donors' samples. The chain uses TRBV5-4 and TRBJ1-2; D is uncertain. The CDR3 loop reads CASSPGGALWGYTF. CDR3 sequence (DNA): TGTGCCAGCAGCCCGGGAGGTGCCTTATGGGGCTACACCTTC.